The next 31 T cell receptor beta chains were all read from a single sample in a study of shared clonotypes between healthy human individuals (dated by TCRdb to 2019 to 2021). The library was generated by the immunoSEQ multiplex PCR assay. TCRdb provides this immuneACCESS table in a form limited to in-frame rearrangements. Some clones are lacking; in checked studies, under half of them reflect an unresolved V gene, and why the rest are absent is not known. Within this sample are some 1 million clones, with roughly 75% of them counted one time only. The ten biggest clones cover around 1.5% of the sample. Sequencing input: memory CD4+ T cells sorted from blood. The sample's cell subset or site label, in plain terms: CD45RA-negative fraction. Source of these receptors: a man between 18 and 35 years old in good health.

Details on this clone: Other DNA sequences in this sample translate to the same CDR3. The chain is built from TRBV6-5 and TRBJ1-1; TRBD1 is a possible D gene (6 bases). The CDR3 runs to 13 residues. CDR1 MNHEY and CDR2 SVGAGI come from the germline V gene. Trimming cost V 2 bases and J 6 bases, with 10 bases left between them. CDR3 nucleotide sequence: TGTGCCAGCAGTTACCCTGGGACACCTGAAGCTTTCTTT. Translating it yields CASSYPGTPEAFF.

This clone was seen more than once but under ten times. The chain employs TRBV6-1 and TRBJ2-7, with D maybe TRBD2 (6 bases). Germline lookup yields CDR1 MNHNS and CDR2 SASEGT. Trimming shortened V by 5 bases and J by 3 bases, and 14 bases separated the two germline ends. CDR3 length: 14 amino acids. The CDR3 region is CASSTSWGGYEQYF. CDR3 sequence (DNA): TGTGCCAGCAGTACTAGCTGGGGAGGCTACGAGCAGTACTTC.

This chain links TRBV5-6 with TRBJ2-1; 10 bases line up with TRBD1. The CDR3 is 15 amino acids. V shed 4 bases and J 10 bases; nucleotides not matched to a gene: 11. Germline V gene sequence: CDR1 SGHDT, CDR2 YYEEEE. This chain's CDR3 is CASSRGDRGWDEQFF. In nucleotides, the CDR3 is TGTGCCAGCAGCCGCGGGGACAGGGGATGGGACGAGCAGTTCTTC.

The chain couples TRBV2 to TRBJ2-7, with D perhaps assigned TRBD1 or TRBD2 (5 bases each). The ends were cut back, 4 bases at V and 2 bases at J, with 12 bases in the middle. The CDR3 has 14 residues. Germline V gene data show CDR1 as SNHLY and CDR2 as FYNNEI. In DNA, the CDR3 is TGTGCCAGCAGTGGTGGGACCGCGGCCTACGAGCAGTACTTC. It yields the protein CASSGGTAAYEQYF.

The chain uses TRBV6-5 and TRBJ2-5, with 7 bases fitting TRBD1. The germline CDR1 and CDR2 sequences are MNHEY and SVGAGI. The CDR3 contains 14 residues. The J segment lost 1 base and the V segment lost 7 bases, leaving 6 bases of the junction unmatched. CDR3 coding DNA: TGTGCCAGCAAGCGGTCAGGGGGCCAAGAGACCCAGTACTTC. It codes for CASKRSGGQETQYF.

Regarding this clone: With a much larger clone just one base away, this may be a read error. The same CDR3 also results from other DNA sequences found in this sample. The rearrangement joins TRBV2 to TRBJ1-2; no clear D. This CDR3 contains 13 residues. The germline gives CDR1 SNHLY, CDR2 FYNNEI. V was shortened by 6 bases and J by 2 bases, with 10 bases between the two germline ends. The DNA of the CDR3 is TGTGCCAGCAGCCCCGACGGGAACTATGGCTACACCTTC. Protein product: CASSPDGNYGYTF.

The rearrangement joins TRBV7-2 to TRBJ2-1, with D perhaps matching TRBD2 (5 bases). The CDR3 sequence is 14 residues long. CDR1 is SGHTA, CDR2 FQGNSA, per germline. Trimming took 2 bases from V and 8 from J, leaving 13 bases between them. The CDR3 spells CASSLRQLAYEQFF. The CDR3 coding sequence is TGTGCCAGCAGCTTACGGCAGCTAGCCTATGAGCAGTTCTTC. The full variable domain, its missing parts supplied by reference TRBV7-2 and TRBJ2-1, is GAGVSQSPSNKVTEKGKDVELRCDPISGHTALYWYRQSLGQGLEFLIYFQGNSAPDKSGLPSDRFSAERTGGSVSTLTIQRTQQEDSAVYLCASSLRQLAYEQFFGPGTRLTVL.

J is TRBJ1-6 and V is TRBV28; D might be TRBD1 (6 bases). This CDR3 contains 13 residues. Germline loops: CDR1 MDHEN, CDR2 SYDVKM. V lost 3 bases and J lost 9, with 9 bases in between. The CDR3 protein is CASSFQQGSPLHF. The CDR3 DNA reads TGTGCCAGCAGTTTCCAACAGGGTTCACCCCTCCACTTT. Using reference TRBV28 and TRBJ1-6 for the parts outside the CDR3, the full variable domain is DVKVTQSSRYLVKRTGEKVFLECVQDMDHENMFWYRQDPGLGLRLIYFSYDVKMKEKGDIPEGYSVSREKKERFSLILESASTNQTSMYLCASSFQQGSPLHFGNGTRLTVT.

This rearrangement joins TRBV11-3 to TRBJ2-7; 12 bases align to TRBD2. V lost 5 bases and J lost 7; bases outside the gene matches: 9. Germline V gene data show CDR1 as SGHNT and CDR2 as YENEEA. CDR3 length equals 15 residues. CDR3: CASSPRLAGAEEQYF. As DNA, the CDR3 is TGTGCCAGCAGCCCACGACTAGCGGGGGCGGAGGAGCAGTACTTC.

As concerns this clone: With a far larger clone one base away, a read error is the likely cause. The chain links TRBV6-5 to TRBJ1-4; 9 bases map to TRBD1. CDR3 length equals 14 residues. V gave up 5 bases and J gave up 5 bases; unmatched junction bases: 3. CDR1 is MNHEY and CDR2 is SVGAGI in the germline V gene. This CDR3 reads CASSAGTGNEKLFF. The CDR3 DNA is TGTGCCAGCAGTGCCGGGACAGGGAATGAAAAACTGTTTTTT.

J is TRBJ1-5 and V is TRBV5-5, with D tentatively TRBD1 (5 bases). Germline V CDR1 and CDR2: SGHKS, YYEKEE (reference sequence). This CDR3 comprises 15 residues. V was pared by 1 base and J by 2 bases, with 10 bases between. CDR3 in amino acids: CASSLWGEGNQPQHF. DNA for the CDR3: TGTGCCAGCAGCTTGTGGGGGGAGGGCAATCAGCCCCAGCATTTT.

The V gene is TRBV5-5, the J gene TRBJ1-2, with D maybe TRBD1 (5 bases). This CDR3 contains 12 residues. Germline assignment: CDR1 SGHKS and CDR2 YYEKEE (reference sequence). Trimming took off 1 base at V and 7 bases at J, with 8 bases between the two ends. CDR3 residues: CASSLLGRGYTF. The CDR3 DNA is TGTGCCAGCAGCTTGTTGGGGCGTGGCTACACCTTC.

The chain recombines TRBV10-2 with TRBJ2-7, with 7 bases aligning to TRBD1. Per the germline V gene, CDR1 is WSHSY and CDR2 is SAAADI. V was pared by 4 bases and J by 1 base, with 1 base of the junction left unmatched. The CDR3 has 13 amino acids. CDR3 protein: CASSVGQSYEQYF. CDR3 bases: TGCGCCAGCAGTGTGGGACAGTCCTACGAGCAGTACTTC.

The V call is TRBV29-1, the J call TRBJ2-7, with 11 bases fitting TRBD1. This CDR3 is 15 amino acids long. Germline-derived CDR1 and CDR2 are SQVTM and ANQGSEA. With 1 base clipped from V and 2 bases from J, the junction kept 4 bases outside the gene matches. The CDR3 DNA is TGCAGCGTTGAAGCGGGACAGGGGGACCCCTACGAGCAGTACTTC. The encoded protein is CSVEAGQGDPYEQYF.

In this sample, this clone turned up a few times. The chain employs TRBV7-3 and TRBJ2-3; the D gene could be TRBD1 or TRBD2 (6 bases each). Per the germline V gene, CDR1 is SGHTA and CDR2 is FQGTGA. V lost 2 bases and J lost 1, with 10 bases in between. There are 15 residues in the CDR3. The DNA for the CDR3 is TGTGCCAGCAGCTTACGGGGGCGACGCACAGATACGCAGTATTTT. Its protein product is CASSLRGRRTDTQYF.

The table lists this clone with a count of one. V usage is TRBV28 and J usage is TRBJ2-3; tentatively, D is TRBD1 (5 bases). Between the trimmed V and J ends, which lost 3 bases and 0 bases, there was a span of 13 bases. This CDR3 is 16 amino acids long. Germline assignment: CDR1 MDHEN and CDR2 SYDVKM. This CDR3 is CASSFTTVGSTDTQYF. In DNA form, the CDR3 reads TGTGCCAGCAGTTTCACGACAGTGGGAAGCACAGATACGCAGTATTTT.

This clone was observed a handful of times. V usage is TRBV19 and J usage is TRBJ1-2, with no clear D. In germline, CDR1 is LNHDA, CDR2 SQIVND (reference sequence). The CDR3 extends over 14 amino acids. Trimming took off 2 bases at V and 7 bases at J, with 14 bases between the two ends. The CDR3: CASSIRQIASGYTF. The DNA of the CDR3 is TGTGCCAGTAGTATAAGGCAGATTGCGTCTGGCTACACCTTC.

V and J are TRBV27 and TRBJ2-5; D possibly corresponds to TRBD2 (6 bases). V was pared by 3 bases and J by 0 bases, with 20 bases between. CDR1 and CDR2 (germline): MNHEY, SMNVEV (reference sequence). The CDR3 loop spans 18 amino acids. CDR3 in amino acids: CASSFSLPRGSYQETQYF. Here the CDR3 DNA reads TGTGCCAGCAGTTTTTCTCTTCCTCGGGGGTCGTACCAAGAGACCCAGTACTTC.

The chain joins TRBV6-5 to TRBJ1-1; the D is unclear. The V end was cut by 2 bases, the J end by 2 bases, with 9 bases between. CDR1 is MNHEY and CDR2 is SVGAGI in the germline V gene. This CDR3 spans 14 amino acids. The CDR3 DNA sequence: TGTGCCAGCAGTTACGGGGAAGCAAACACTGAAGCTTTCTTT. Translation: CASSYGEANTEAFF.

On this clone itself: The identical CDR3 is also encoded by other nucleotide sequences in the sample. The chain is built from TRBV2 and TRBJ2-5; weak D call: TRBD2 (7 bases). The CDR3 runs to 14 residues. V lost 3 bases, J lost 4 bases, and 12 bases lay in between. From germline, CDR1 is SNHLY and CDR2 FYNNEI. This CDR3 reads CASSDPGGPETQYF. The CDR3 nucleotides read TGTGCCAGCAGTGATCCGGGGGGCCCAGAGACCCAGTACTTC. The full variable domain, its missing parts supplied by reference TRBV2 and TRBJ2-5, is EPEVTQTPSHQVTQMGQEVILRCVPISNHLYFYWYRQILGQKVEFLVSFYNNEISEKSEIFDDQFSVERPDGSNFTLKIRSTKLEDSAMYFCASSDPGGPETQYFGPGTRLLVL.

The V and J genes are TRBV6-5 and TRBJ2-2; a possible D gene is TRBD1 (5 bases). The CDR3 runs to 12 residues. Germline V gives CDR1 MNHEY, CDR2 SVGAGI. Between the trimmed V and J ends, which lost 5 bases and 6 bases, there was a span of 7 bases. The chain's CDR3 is CASSRGSGELFF. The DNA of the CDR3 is TGTGCCAGCAGTAGGGGTTCCGGGGAGCTGTTTTTT.

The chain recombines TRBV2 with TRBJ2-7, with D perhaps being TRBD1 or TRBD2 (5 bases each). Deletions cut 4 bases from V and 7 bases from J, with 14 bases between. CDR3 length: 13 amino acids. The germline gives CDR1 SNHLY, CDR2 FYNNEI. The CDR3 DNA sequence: TGTGCCAGCAGTGGAGGGACGACGCGGGAGCAGTACTTC. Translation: CASSGGTTREQYF.

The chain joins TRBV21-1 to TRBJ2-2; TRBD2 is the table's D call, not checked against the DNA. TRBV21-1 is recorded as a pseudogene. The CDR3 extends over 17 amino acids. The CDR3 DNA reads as TGTGCCAGCAGCTCTCGGACTAGCGGGGGAGACGGCGGGGAGCTGTTTTTT. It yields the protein CASSSRTSGGDGGELFF.

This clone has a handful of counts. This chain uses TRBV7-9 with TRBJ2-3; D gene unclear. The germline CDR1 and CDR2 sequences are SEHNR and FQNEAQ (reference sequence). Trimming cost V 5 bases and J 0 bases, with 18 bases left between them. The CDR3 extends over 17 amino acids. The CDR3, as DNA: TGTGCCAGCAGCCGGGTCGGCGGCAGTATCAGCACAGATACGCAGTATTTT. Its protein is CASSRVGGSISTDTQYF.

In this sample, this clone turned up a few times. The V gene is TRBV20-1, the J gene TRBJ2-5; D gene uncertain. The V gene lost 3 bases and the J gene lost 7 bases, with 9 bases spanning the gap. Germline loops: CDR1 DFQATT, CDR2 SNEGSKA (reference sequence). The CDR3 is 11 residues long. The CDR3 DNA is TGCAGTGCTAGCCTCTCAGGGACCCAGTACTTC. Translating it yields CSASLSGTQYF.

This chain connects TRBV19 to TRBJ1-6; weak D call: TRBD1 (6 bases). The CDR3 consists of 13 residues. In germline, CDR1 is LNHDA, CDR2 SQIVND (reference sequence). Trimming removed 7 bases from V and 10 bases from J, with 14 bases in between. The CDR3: CASKFSGDSPLHF. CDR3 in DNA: TGTGCCAGTAAGTTCTCAGGGGACTCACCCCTCCACTTT.

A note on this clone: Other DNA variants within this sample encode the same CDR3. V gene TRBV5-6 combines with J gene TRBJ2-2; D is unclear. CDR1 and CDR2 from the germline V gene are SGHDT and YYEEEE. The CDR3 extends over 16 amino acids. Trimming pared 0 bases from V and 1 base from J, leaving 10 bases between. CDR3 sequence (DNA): TGTGCCAGCAGCTTGGTTGGATTGGGGAACACCGGGGAGCTGTTTTTT. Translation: CASSLVGLGNTGELFF.

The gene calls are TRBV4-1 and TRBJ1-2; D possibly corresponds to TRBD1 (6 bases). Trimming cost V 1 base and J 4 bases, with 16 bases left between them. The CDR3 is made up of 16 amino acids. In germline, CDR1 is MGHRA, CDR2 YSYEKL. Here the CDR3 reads CASSQALGGRSYGYTF. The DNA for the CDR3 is TGCGCCAGCAGCCAAGCTCTAGGGGGGCGCAGCTATGGCTACACCTTC.

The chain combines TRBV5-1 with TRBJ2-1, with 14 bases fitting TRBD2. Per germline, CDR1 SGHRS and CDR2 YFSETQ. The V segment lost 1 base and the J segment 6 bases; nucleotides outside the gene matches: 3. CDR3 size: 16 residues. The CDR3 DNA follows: TGCGCCAGCAGCTTGTTGACTAGCGGGGGGGCCAATGAGCAGTTCTTC. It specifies CASSLLTSGGANEQFF.

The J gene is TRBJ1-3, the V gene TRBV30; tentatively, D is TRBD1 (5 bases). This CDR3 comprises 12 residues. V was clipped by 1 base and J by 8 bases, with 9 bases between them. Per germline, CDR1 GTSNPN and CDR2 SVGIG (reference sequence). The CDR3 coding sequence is TGTGCCTGGAGTGAACCAGGGTACACCATATATTTT. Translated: CAWSEPGYTIYF.

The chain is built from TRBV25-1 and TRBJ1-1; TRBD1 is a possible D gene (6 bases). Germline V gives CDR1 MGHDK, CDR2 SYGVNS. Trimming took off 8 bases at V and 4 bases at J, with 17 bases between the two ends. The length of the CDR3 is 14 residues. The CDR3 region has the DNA TGTGCCAGCGGACCCCCGGGGGCACTCACTGAAGCTTTCTTT. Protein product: CASGPPGALTEAFF.